These 30 T cell receptor beta chains were all obtained from the same sample, sequenced in a study of response to subunit inactivated influenza vaccine. TCRdb re-called the RT-PCR reads through MiXCR, storing one row per CDR3 protein. The sample lists more than 500,000 distinct CDR3 sequences; 11% were seen once. The data also belong to a second study, concerning T cells expressing NK-cell markers. From that paper: In generating TCR beta cDNA, 5'RACE template switching with UMIs was used.

The sample consisted of PBMCs from blood, taken on the day of vaccination. Source of these receptors: a man aged 50 to 59 who received an inactivated influenza vaccine.

This clonotype came up a few times. The chain combines TRBV29-1 with TRBJ2-3, with 7 bases fitting TRBD1. J was trimmed by 1 base and V by 7 bases; bases with no gene match: 5. Per germline, CDR1 SQVTM and CDR2 ANQGSEA. This CDR3 spans 13 amino acids. CDR3 coding DNA: TGCAGCGGGTCCGGGACAGGCACAGATACGCAGTATTTT. The encoded protein is CSGSGTGTDTQYF.

This clonotype was detected only a few times. The chain recombines TRBV5-1 with TRBJ2-3; D unresolved. This CDR3 comprises 16 residues. The V end was cut by 0 bases, the J end by 0 bases, with 11 bases between. Germline V CDR1 and CDR2: SGHRS, YFSETQ. CDR3 sequence reads: CASSLAGPYSTDTQYF. The DNA of the CDR3 is TGCGCCAGCAGCTTGGCCGGGCCTTATAGCACAGATACGCAGTATTTT.

The table lists this clonotype with a few counts. The junction shows a germline mismatch at one end, possibly a read error. J is TRBJ1-1 and V is TRBV5-6; D is perhaps TRBD1 (5 bases). CDR3 length equals 15 residues. CDR1 is SGHDT, CDR2 YYEEEE, per germline. The CDR3 reads CASSLRGPGYTEASF. CDR3 DNA: TGTGCCAGCAGCTTGCGGGGCCCAGGGTACACTGAAGCTTCCTTT.

The V call is TRBV4-1, the J call TRBJ2-3, with TRBD2 matching 7 bases. J gave up 1 base and V 0 bases, and 4 bases lay outside the gene matches. This CDR3 contains 16 residues. Germline V CDR1 and CDR2: MGHRA, YSYEKL. This CDR3 reads CASSQDLAVRTDTQYF. The CDR3, as DNA: TGCGCCAGCAGCCAAGATCTAGCGGTTCGCACAGATACGCAGTATTTT.

This clonotype was recorded a few times. The rearrangement joins TRBV2 to TRBJ1-1, with 12 bases lining up with TRBD1. The V segment lost 6 bases and the J segment 0 bases; nucleotides outside the gene matches: 2. The CDR3 is made up of 15 amino acids. CDR1 is SNHLY and CDR2 is FYNNEI in the germline V gene. The CDR3: CASRRDRGLNTEAFF. Written as DNA, the CDR3 is TGTGCCAGCAGGCGGGACAGGGGGCTGAACACTGAAGCTTTCTTT.

The rearrangement joins TRBV30 to TRBJ2-2; tentatively, D is TRBD1 (6 bases). V lost 5 bases and J 0 bases, leaving 13 bases between the germline ends. The CDR3 consists of 15 residues. Germline CDR1 reads GTSNPN; CDR2 reads SVGIG (reference sequence). The CDR3, as DNA: TGTGCCTGGGATCCCAGGGGACCGAACACCGGGGAGCTGTTTTTT. Translating it yields CAWDPRGPNTGELFF.

This clonotype was recorded at least ten times. This sequence joins TRBV12-3 or TRBV12-4 and TRBJ2-2; no clear D. Trimming took off 3 bases at V and 3 bases at J, with 8 bases between the two ends. There are 14 residues in the CDR3. The CDR3 DNA is TGTGCCAGCAGTTTTCTTGGGGACACCGGGGAGCTGTTTTTT. As protein: CASSFLGDTGELFF.

The chain uses TRBV12-3 or TRBV12-4 and TRBJ1-5; TRBD1 agrees at 11 bases. V lost 3 bases, J lost 2 bases, and 3 bases stayed unmatched. The CDR3 spans 16 residues. This CDR3 reads CASSFGQGAGNQPQHF. The CDR3 region has the DNA TGTGCCAGCAGTTTCGGACAGGGGGCAGGCAATCAGCCCCAGCATTTT.

CDR3 in DNA: TGTGCCAGCAGCCGACAGGTCGGGACGCGAGAAATGATCAATGAGCAGTTCTTC. It translates to CASSRQVGTREMINEQFF. The chain employs TRBV11-1 and TRBJ2-1; perhaps TRBD1 as D (6 bases). CDR1 and CDR2 from the germline V gene are SGHAT and FQDESV (reference sequence). The germline V and J ends were trimmed by 5 bases and 6 bases, with 26 bases remaining between them. The CDR3 loop spans 18 amino acids. Variable domain in full (rest from reference TRBV11-1 and TRBJ2-1): EAEVAQSPRYKITEKSQAVAFWCDPISGHATLYWYRQILGQGPELLVQFQDESVVDDSQLPKDRFSAERLKGVDSTLKIQPAELGDSAMYLCASSRQVGTREMINEQFFGPGTRLTVL.

This chain links TRBV12-3 or TRBV12-4 with TRBJ2-3; 12 bases are a match to TRBD2. The V segment lost 3 bases and the J segment 2 bases; nucleotides outside the gene matches: 15. CDR3 size: 20 residues. The CDR3 DNA follows: TGTGCCAGCAGTTTCCCCTCGACTAGCGGGGGCAACTATTACACAGATACGCAGTATTTT. Protein product: CASSFPSTSGGNYYTDTQYF.

V usage is TRBV10-3 and J usage is TRBJ2-1; tentative D call: TRBD2 (6 bases). Germline loops: CDR1 ENHRY, CDR2 SYGVKD. This CDR3 contains 13 residues. Trimming took 7 bases from V and 7 from J, leaving 14 bases between them. CDR3 bases: TGTGCCATCAAGAGTCCTAGCGAAAATGAGCAGTTCTTC. Its translation: CAIKSPSENEQFF.

The V gene is TRBV6-1, the J gene TRBJ2-7, with 7 bases lining up with TRBD1. The CDR3 sequence is 14 residues long. The germline V gene encodes CDR1 MNHNS and CDR2 SASEGT. The V segment lost 6 bases and the J segment 2 bases; nucleotides outside the gene matches: 7. The CDR3 sequence: CASRTDRATYEQYF. In nucleotides, the CDR3 is TGTGCCAGCAGGACCGACAGGGCCACCTACGAGCAGTACTTC.

This chain links TRBV7-9 with TRBJ2-7, with TRBD1 matching 8 bases. CDR1 and CDR2 from the germline V gene are SEHNR and FQNEAQ (reference sequence). CDR3 size: 14 residues. The junction had 7 bases not matched to a gene; V was cut back by 4 bases and J by 5 bases. In nucleotides, the CDR3 is TGTGCCAGCAGCTACGGGACAGGCAAGCACGAGCAGTACTTC. As protein: CASSYGTGKHEQYF. The variable domain in full, completed from reference TRBV7-9 and TRBJ2-7, reads DTGVSQNPRHKITKRGQNVTFRCDPISEHNRLYWYRQTLGQGPEFLTYFQNEAQLEKSRLLSDRFSAERPKGSFSTLEIQRTEQGDSAMYLCASSYGTGKHEQYFGPGTRLTVT.

CDR3 nucleotide sequence: TGTGCCAGCAGTATAATACAGGGGTACGAGCAGTACTTC. Amino acid sequence: CASSIIQGYEQYF. The chain combines TRBV27 with TRBJ2-7, with 7 bases identical to TRBD1. The germline gives CDR1 MNHEY, CDR2 SMNVEV (reference sequence). J lost 4 bases, V lost 5 bases, and 5 bases had no gene match. The CDR3 contains 13 residues.

This clonotype has a handful of counts. This chain links TRBV28 with TRBJ2-3; tentatively, D is TRBD1 or TRBD2 (5 bases each). Deletions cut 6 bases from V and 5 bases from J, with 15 bases between. Per germline, CDR1 MDHEN and CDR2 SYDVKM. The CDR3 runs to 14 residues. CDR3 nucleotide sequence: TGTGCCAGCAGGCGGACTGGGGGTGAAGATACGCAGTATTTT. It is translated as CASRRTGGEDTQYF.

This clonotype was counted between two and nine times. This rearrangement joins TRBV21-1 to TRBJ2-7. TRBV21-1 is annotated as a pseudogene. The CDR3 is made up of 11 amino acids. The CDR3 coding sequence is TGTGCCAGCACAGGATCTCACGAGCAGTACTTC. This sequence encodes CASTGSHEQYF.

This clonotype turned up a few times. This sequence joins TRBV20-1 and TRBJ2-2; possible D gene TRBD2, 5 bases. In germline, CDR1 is DFQATT, CDR2 SNEGSKA (reference sequence). Trimming pared 0 bases from V and 7 bases from J, leaving 18 bases between. This CDR3 has 16 amino acids. CDR3 amino acids: CSAREGSGGDGGELFF. Written as DNA, the CDR3 is TGCAGTGCTAGAGAAGGCAGCGGCGGTGACGGCGGGGAGCTGTTTTTT.

This clonotype was observed a few times. V usage is TRBV3-1 and J usage is TRBJ2-5; 8 bases are a match to TRBD2. The germline gives CDR1 LGHDT, CDR2 YNNKEL (reference sequence). The CDR3 runs 15 residues. The V segment lost 4 bases and the J segment 5 bases; nucleotides outside the gene matches: 9. The CDR3 is CASSPRWTSIETQYF. In DNA form, the CDR3 reads TGTGCCAGCAGCCCCCGGTGGACTAGCATTGAGACCCAGTACTTC.

This clonotype was observed a few times. This CDR3 is CASSYSHDEQFF. CDR3 coding DNA: TGTGCCAGCAGTTATAGTCATGATGAGCAGTTCTTC. The genes are TRBV6-6 and TRBJ2-1; D is uncertain. This CDR3 contains 12 residues. Germline V gene sequence: CDR1 MNHNY, CDR2 SVGAGI (reference sequence). V was trimmed by 3 bases and J by 8 bases, leaving 8 bases between them.

On this clonotype: With a much larger clone just one base away, this may be a read error. This chain joins TRBV7-8 and TRBJ2-7; TRBD1 matches at 7 bases. With V trimmed by 6 bases and J by 2 bases, 4 bases remained unmatched. Germline assignment: CDR1 SGHVS and CDR2 FQNEAQ. This CDR3 is 13 amino acids long. The CDR3 is CASSHRGTYEQYF. The DNA for the CDR3 is TGTGCCAGCAGTCACAGGGGAACCTACGAGCAGTACTTC.

This clonotype has more than one count but fewer than ten. The V gene is TRBV14, the J gene TRBJ2-3; unclear D gene. Germline values: CDR1 SGHDN, CDR2 FVKESK. Trimming removed 1 base at V and 1 base at J, with 9 bases between. This CDR3 is 15 amino acids long. The CDR3 coding sequence is TGTGCCAGCAGCCAAGGGCCCAAAGGCACAGATACGCAGTATTTT. Protein: CASSQGPKGTDTQYF.

This sequence joins TRBV6-1 and TRBJ1-5; D possibly corresponds to TRBD1 (5 bases). The CDR3 covers 14 residues. In germline, CDR1 is MNHNS, CDR2 SASEGT. V was pared by 6 bases and J by 9 bases, with 18 bases between. Here the CDR3 reads CASSSQGSQGPQHF. CDR3 bases: TGTGCCAGCAGCTCTCAGGGCTCCCAGGGGCCCCAGCATTTT.

This clonotype was detected a few times. CDR3 nucleotides: TGCAGTGCTAGAGAGTGGGCAGCTACCTACGAGCAGTACTTC. Translating gives CSAREWAATYEQYF. The rearrangement links TRBV20-1 to TRBJ2-7; no reliable D call. V lost 0 bases and J lost 2, with 11 bases in between. CDR1 and CDR2 (germline): DFQATT, SNEGSKA (reference sequence). This CDR3 has 14 amino acids.

CDR3 DNA: TGCAGTGCTAGAGATCTAGGCAGGGGGTCCTACGAGCAGTACTTC. Residues: CSARDLGRGSYEQYF. This chain connects TRBV20-1 to TRBJ2-7; 7 bases line up with TRBD1. The germline CDR1 and CDR2 sequences are DFQATT and SNEGSKA (reference sequence). This CDR3 is built from 15 residues. Losses at the gene ends were 0 bases for V and 1 base for J; bases not matched to a gene: 6.

The chain joins TRBV11-2 to TRBJ2-7; perhaps TRBD2 as D (5 bases). Trimming shortened V by 1 base and J by 9 bases, and 13 bases separated the two germline ends. Germline lookup yields CDR1 SGHAT and CDR2 FQNNGV. This CDR3 contains 13 residues. The CDR3 is CASSLGLAAGQYF. The CDR3 region has the DNA TGTGCCAGCAGCTTAGGTTTAGCCGCGGGGCAGTACTTC.

The chain carries TRBV29-1 and TRBJ2-5; 9 bases are a match to TRBD2. The V segment lost 4 bases and the J segment 5 bases; nucleotides outside the gene matches: 8. The CDR3 length is 14 residues. From germline, CDR1 is SQVTM and CDR2 ANQGSEA. CDR3 bases: TGCAGCGTTGGACAGACTAGCGGTGCGGAGACCCAGTACTTC. It translates to CSVGQTSGAETQYF.

This clonotype has ten or more counts. The rearrangement uses TRBV20-1 and TRBJ2-1; tentative D call: TRBD2 (6 bases). Germline lookup yields CDR1 DFQATT and CDR2 SNEGSKA (reference sequence). V was cut by 1 base and J by 5 bases, with 21 bases left in between. There are 17 residues in the CDR3. The CDR3 spells CSARARGDIRRDNEQFF. The DNA of the CDR3 is TGCAGTGCTAGAGCGCGGGGAGATATCCGCCGGGACAATGAGCAGTTCTTC.

This clonotype came up a few times. The chain joins TRBV6-5 to TRBJ1-2, with D possibly matching TRBD1 (5 bases). The V and J ends lost 2 bases and 8 bases respectively, with 21 bases between them. Germline V gene data show CDR1 as MNHEY and CDR2 as SVGAGI. The CDR3 extends over 16 amino acids. Here the CDR3 DNA reads TGTGCCAGCAGTTACACCCTTGGGGGTAGAGAGCGGGGCTACACCTTC. It codes for CASSYTLGGRERGYTF.

This clonotype was seen a handful of times. CDR3 coding DNA: TGTGCCAGCAGCACGACTAGCGGGGGGATGTACCAAGAGACCCAGTACTTC. Its protein product is CASSTTSGGMYQETQYF. The chain has TRBV6-1 and TRBJ2-5; 13 bases are shared with TRBD2. V lost 6 bases, J lost 0 bases, and 7 bases stayed unmatched. The CDR3 extends over 17 amino acids. Germline CDR1 MNHNS, CDR2 SASEGT.

This clonotype has just a few counts. V gene TRBV7-2 combines with J gene TRBJ2-1; TRBD1 might be the D (7 bases). V was clipped by 1 base and J by 9 bases, with 16 bases between them. Looked up from germline, CDR1 is SGHTA and CDR2 is FQGNSA. This CDR3 is built from 15 residues. CDR3 in DNA: TGTGCCAGCAGCTTAGTCCTAGGAGGGGGCGTTGAGCAGTTCTTC. As protein: CASSLVLGGGVEQFF.